These T cell receptor beta chains were read from a single sample in a study of blood T cells in healthy people across ages. TCRdb redid the calling of the 5' RACE reads with MiXCR, one entry per CDR3 protein. The sample has about 730,000 distinct CDR3 sequences, roughly 44% seen once. The sequenced sample consisted of blood. All receptors derive from a woman aged 55-69 years in good health. Each CDR3 is given with its conserved first and last residue. Fields, in order: J gene, D gene, V gene, clone size, CDR3 protein, CDR3 DNA. The D gene is left open where the match is weak. The size entry is marked missing in some rows and otherwise reads once, few, many or a size class.

>TRBJ2-3|-|TRBV2|few
CASSESQELNTQYF
TGTGCCAGCAGTGAATCTCAGGAACTAAATACGCAGTATTTT
>TRBJ2-3|-|TRBV7-6|few
CASRGPPGPTDTQYF
TGTGCCAGCAGGGGACCGCCCGGGCCCACAGATACGCAGTATTTT
>TRBJ2-3|TRBD2|TRBV9|-
CASSVATSGGASDTQYF
TGTGCCAGCAGCGTAGCTACCAGCGGGGGGGCCTCAGATACGCAGTATTTT
>TRBJ1-1|-|TRBV25-1|-
CASSVLLNTEAFF
TGTGCCAGCAGTGTCCTGCTGAACACTGAAGCTTTCTTT
>TRBJ1-5|-|TRBV6-2/TRBV6-3|-
CASSYSLARTVSNQPQHF
TGTGCCAGCAGTTACTCGTTAGCCCGTACGGTTAGCAATCAGCCCCAGCATTTT
>TRBJ2-1|TRBD2|TRBV19|-
CASGVAAGASYNEQFF
TGTGCCAGTGGCGTAGCAGCGGGAGCCTCCTACAATGAGCAGTTCTTC
>TRBJ2-5|-|TRBV20-1|-
CSAKTRRETQYF
TGCAGTGCCAAGACTAGACGGGAGACCCAGTACTTC
>TRBJ2-1|-|TRBV5-1|-
CASSLFKSSSSYNEQFF
TGCGCCAGCAGCTTATTCAAGTCCTCGAGCTCCTACAATGAGCAGTTCTTC
>TRBJ2-3|-|TRBV7-2|few
CASSFLMNPPADTQYF
TGTGCCAGCAGCTTTCTTATGAACCCACCCGCGGATACGCAGTATTTT
>TRBJ1-6|-|TRBV21-1|-
CAILDPDRGGSPLHF
TGTGCCATCCTAGATCCCGACAGGGGAGGTTCACCCCTCCACTTT
>TRBJ2-1|TRBD1|TRBV20-1|-
CSASGDRGYNEQFF
TGCAGTGCTAGTGGCGACAGGGGGTACAATGAGCAGTTCTTC
>TRBJ1-3|-|TRBV24-1|-
CATSSGTSGNTIYF
TGTGCCACCAGCTCCGGGACAAGTGGAAACACCATATATTTT
>TRBJ1-1|TRBD1|TRBV12-3/TRBV12-4|once
CASSHIPRDRGFWNTEAFF
TGTGCCAGCAGTCACATTCCCCGGGACAGGGGATTCTGGAACACTGAAGCTTTCTTT
>TRBJ2-3|-|TRBV6-1|-
CASMGVPSADTQYF
TGTGCCAGCATGGGTGTTCCTAGCGCAGATACGCAGTATTTT
>TRBJ2-3|TRBD2|TRBV7-2|few
CASSLKGPSGIITSTDTQYF
TGTGCCAGCAGTCTCAAGGGACCTAGCGGGATAATCACTAGCACAGATACGCAGTATTTT
>TRBJ2-3|TRBD1|TRBV27|few
CASSLGTGNADTQYF
TGTGCCAGCAGTTTGGGGACAGGGAACGCAGATACGCAGTATTTT
>TRBJ2-3|-|TRBV2|few
CASSQSWGIPPDTQYF
TGTGCCAGCAGCCAGTCTTGGGGCATCCCCCCAGATACGCAGTATTTT
>TRBJ2-1|TRBD2|TRBV4-2|-
CASSRKAGGQDEQFF
TGTGCCAGCAGCCGGAAAGCGGGGGGGCAGGATGAGCAGTTCTTC
>TRBJ2-2|-|TRBV7-3|-
CASSPYGTGELFF
TGTGCCAGCAGCCCCTACGGCACCGGGGAGCTGTTTTTT
>TRBJ1-2|TRBD1|TRBV7-9|few
CASSLSGTGEGYTF
TGTGCCAGCAGCTTAAGCGGGACAGGGGAAGGCTACACCTTC
>TRBJ1-2|TRBD1|TRBV4-3|many
CASSQVASGGLGYTF
TGCGCCAGCAGCCAAGTCGCTTCAGGGGGGCTTGGCTACACCTTC
>TRBJ2-1|TRBD2|TRBV6-6|-
CASTRREGSYNEQFF
TGTGCCAGCACGAGACGGGAGGGTTCCTACAATGAGCAGTTCTTC
>TRBJ2-7|-|TRBV20-1|once
CSASPRSRSYEQYF
TGCAGTGCTAGCCCCAGGTCCCGCTCCTACGAGCAGTACTTC
>TRBJ1-2|-|TRBV29-1|few
CSVFSVSGANYGYTF
TGCAGCGTCTTTAGCGTATCGGGGGCTAACTATGGCTACACCTTC
>TRBJ2-7|-|TRBV5-1|few
CASALGVTSYEQYF
TGCGCCAGCGCCTTGGGTGTCACATCCTACGAGCAGTACTTC
>TRBJ2-1|-|TRBV6-1|-
CATSGWGAFNEQFF
TGTGCCACATCGGGTTGGGGGGCCTTCAATGAGCAGTTCTTC
>TRBJ2-3|TRBD2|TRBV10-3|-
CAISESGLAGAGETQYF
TGTGCCATCAGTGAGTCGGGGCTAGCGGGAGCCGGAGAGACGCAGTATTTT
>TRBJ2-3|-|TRBV24-1|-
CATSDFEQGTDTQYF
TGTGCCACCAGTGATTTTGAACAGGGAACAGATACGCAGTATTTT
>TRBJ2-5|TRBD2|TRBV10-2|few
CASSESGGRGETQYF
TGCGCCAGCAGTGAGAGCGGGGGGCGAGGCGAGACCCAGTACTTC
>TRBJ2-5|-|TRBV9|-
CASSEQGGETQYF
TGTGCCAGCAGCGAACAGGGTGGAGAGACCCAGTACTTC
>TRBJ2-5|-|TRBV20-1|-
CSARDQPQGETQYF
TGCAGTGCTAGAGATCAACCCCAGGGGGAGACCCAGTACTTC
>TRBJ2-3|TRBD1|TRBV27|-
CATQWTGDTDTQYF
TGTGCCACCCAGTGGACAGGGGACACAGATACGCAGTATTTT
>TRBJ2-7|TRBD2|TRBV29-1|once
CSVAPSGSDEQYF
TGCAGCGTAGCACCTAGCGGGAGCGACGAGCAGTACTTC
>TRBJ2-1|-|TRBV28|-
CASLEFGEQFF
TGTGCCAGCCTTGAATTCGGAGAGCAGTTCTTC
>TRBJ2-3|TRBD2|TRBV9|few
CASSVDSGLGGGGTDTQYF
TGTGCCAGCAGCGTAGACTCGGGACTAGGAGGTGGTGGCACAGATACGCAGTATTTT
>TRBJ2-5|-|TRBV5-1|once
CASSSGETRYF
TGCGCCAGCAGTTCTGGAGAGACCCGGTACTTC
>TRBJ2-7|TRBD2|TRBV7-2|-
CASRSLAGEQYF
TGTGCCAGCAGGTCGCTAGCGGGAGAGCAGTACTTC
>TRBJ2-7|-|TRBV29-1|-
CSASGVLQTEQYF
TGCAGCGCCTCAGGGGTCCTGCAGACCGAGCAGTACTTC
>TRBJ2-1|TRBD2|TRBV20-1|few
CSAREAGLALVEQFF
TGCAGTGCTAGAGAGGCCGGACTAGCGTTGGTTGAGCAGTTCTTC
>TRBJ1-5|TRBD1|TRBV28|-
CASSLNRGWTGGNQPQHF
TGTGCCAGCAGTCTAAATAGGGGATGGACAGGGGGCAATCAGCCCCAGCATTTT
>TRBJ2-3|TRBD2|TRBV10-3|-
CATSDKRVAGNTDTQYF
TGTGCCACCAGTGACAAAAGGGTAGCGGGGAACACAGATACGCAGTATTTT
>TRBJ2-5|-|TRBV28|few
CASSSGTFSTQYF
TGTGCCAGCTCTTCCGGGACCTTTTCGACCCAGTACTTC
>TRBJ2-7|-|TRBV7-2|many
CASSLNQGAYEQYF
TGTGCCAGCAGCTTAAACCAGGGAGCTTACGAGCAGTACTTC
>TRBJ2-4|TRBD2|TRBV20-1|few
CSARDLTSGSSLLAKNIQYF
TGCAGTGCTAGAGATCTGACTAGCGGGAGTTCCTTGCTAGCCAAAAACATTCAGTACTTC
>TRBJ2-3|TRBD2|TRBV5-1|-
CASSSSGGGLADTQYF
TGCGCCAGCAGCTCTTCCGGGGGGGGACTCGCAGATACGCAGTATTTT
>TRBJ2-1|-|TRBV3-1|-
CASSQKLAPSYNEQFF
TGTGCCAGCAGCCAAAAATTGGCGCCCTCCTACAATGAGCAGTTCTTC
>TRBJ2-3|TRBD2|TRBV29-1|-
CSVGTGTSEDTQYF
TGCAGCGTTGGAACCGGGACTAGCGAGGATACGCAGTATTTT
>TRBJ1-4|-|TRBV9|few
CASSEFGTDLGKLFF
TGTGCCAGCAGCGAATTCGGGACCGACCTCGGAAAACTGTTTTTT
>TRBJ2-1|TRBD2|TRBV4-1|few
CASSQMTSFSYNEQFF
TGCGCCAGCAGCCAAATGACTAGCTTCTCCTACAATGAGCAGTTCTTC
>TRBJ2-3|TRBD1|TRBV20-1|many
CSARQGVLLPQYF
TGCAGTGCCCGACAGGGGGTCCTTCTCCCTCAGTATTTT
>TRBJ1-2|-|TRBV20-1|-
CSAAQTRGTDYTF
TGCAGTGCCGCCCAAACACGGGGGACTGACTACACCTTC
>TRBJ1-1|TRBD1|TRBV18|few
CASSPMTGENTEAFF
TGTGCCAGCTCACCGATGACAGGGGAGAACACTGAAGCTTTCTTT
>TRBJ2-1|-|TRBV29-1|many
CSVGPDSYNEQFF
TGCAGCGTTGGCCCGGACTCCTACAATGAGCAGTTCTTC
>TRBJ1-2|TRBD1|TRBV29-1|-
CSVTQGALLEYGYTF
TGCAGCGTTACGCAGGGGGCCTTACTCGAGTATGGCTACACCTTC
>TRBJ1-1|-|TRBV6-5|-
CASSYSWDTFSAEAFF
TGTGCCAGCAGTTACTCCTGGGACACCTTTTCCGCTGAAGCTTTCTTT